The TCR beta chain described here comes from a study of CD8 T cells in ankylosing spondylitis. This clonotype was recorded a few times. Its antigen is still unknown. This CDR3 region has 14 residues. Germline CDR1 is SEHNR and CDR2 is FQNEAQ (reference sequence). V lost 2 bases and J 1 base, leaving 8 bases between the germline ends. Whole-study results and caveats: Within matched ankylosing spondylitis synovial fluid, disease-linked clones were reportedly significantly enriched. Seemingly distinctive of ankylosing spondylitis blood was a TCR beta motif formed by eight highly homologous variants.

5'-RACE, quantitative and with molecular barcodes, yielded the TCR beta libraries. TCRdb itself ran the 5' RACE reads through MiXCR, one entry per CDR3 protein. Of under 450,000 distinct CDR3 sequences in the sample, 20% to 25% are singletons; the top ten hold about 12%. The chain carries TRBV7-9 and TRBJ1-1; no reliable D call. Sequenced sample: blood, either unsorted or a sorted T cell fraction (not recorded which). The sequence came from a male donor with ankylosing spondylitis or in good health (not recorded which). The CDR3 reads CASSLRVSNTEAFF. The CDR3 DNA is TGTGCCAGCAGCTTAAGGGTCTCGAACACTGAAGCTTTCTTT.